What follows is one T cell receptor beta chain and its context. Its target is unknown. CDR1 and CDR2 (germline): SGHNT, YYREEE (reference sequence). J lost 0 bases, V lost 4 bases, and 10 bases had no gene match. CDR3 length: 19 residues. This entry belongs to a study of T cell repertoires in cytomegalovirus infection. At the level of the study: An indication of both CMV infection and matching HLA type came from public TCR beta signatures. Study findings and constraints: Cumulative public TCR beta family frequency identified CMV carriers with the relevant HLA. The ex vivo response was dominated by HLA-C-restricted CMV-specific TCR beta clonotypes.

TCRdb ran MiXCR on the reads and lists one entry per CDR3 protein. The table records around 450,000 distinct CDR3 sequences, roughly 30% of them present only once. Material: PBMCs. The chain uses TRBV5-4 and TRBJ2-1; TRBD2 matches 13 bases. This sequence was found in a human donor in good health (CMV status not recorded). Some clones in this sample may be carry-over from other donors' samples. The CDR3 loop reads CASSPTWTSGGPSYNEQFF. The DNA for the CDR3 is TGTGCCAGCAGCCCCACATGGACTAGCGGGGGACCCTCCTACAATGAGCAGTTCTTC.